This T cell receptor (beta chain) was captured in a study of blood T cell repertoires in COVID-19. Study as a whole: Acute-phase and convalescent COVID-19 samples originated in the United States, Italy and Spain. PBMCs, B-cell-depleted T cells, or T cells provided the cDNA or gDNA that made up the material.

As processed by the authors: Reference gene primer amplification gave estimated nucleated cell counts. Method: immunoSEQ multiplex PCR; TCRdb's copy keeps in-frame clones and lacks some. The D gene and trimming were derived from the DNA, and the V and J assignments and clone size from that table. This table has under 200,000 clones, roughly 88% appearing once. This CDR3 spans 15 amino acids. The V end was cut by 3 bases, the J end by 4 bases, with 14 bases between. CDR1 is KGHDR and CDR2 is SFDVKD in the germline V gene. This sequence was found in a man in his fifties or sixties who had recovered from COVID-19. The chain uses TRBV24-1 and TRBJ2-5, with a possible D match to TRBD1 (6 bases). Source material: peripheral blood. The CDR3 DNA follows: TGTGCCACCAGTGATCCCACAGGGAACCGAGAGACCCAGTACTTC. Its translation: CATSDPTGNRETQYF.